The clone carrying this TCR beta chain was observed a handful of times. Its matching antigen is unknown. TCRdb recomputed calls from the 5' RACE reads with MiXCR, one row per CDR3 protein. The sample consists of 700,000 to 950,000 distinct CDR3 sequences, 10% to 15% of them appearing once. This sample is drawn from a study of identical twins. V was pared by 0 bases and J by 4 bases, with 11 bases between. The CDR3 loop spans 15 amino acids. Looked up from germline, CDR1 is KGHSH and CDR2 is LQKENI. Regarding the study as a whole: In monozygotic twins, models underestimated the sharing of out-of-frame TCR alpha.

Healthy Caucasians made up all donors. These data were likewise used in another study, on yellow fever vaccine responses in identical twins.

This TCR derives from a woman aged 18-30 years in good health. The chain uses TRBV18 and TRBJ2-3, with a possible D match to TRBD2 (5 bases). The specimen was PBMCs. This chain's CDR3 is CASSPPGKSADTQYF. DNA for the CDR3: TGTGCCAGCTCACCACCCGGGAAGTCCGCAGATACGCAGTATTTT.